In its sample, the clone carrying this T cell receptor beta chain was seen once. The sample belongs to a study of blood T cell repertoires in COVID-19. On the study more broadly: T cells, B-cell-depleted T cells, or PBMCs supplied cDNA or gDNA.

The table came from immunoSEQ multiplex PCR; TCRdb's copy has only in-frame clones and leaves some out. Of 110,000 to 150,000 clones listed, 85% to 90% are singletons. CDR3 length equals 15 residues. Germline CDR1 reads SGHVS; CDR2 reads FQNEAQ. V was cut by 5 bases and J by 0 bases, with 14 bases left in between. The source of this sequence is a man aged 55 to 69 with active or convalescent COVID-19. The specimen sequenced was peripheral blood. The genes are TRBV7-8 and TRBJ2-7; no definite D call. The CDR3 is CASSRTGTDSYEQYF. In DNA form, the CDR3 reads TGTGCCAGCAGCCGGACGGGTACGGACTCCTACGAGCAGTACTTC.